The 25 T cell receptor beta chains below come from one sample, sequenced in a study of T-cell reconstitution after alpha-beta-depleted transplantation in children. Unique molecular identifiers were incorporated when the TCRbeta library was constructed. From the PCR reads, TCRdb called clonotypes with MiXCR, one entry per CDR3 protein. The sample holds hundreds of thousands of distinct CDR3 sequences, roughly 23% seen once. This material consisted of PBMCs, mostly from graft donor cells, taken 360 days after TCRalphabeta/CD19-depleted stem cell transplant. The receptors were sampled from a boy younger than two who had a stem cell transplant for acute myeloid leukemia, so the T cells may come from the graft donor.

This clonotype was counted at least ten times. The rearrangement joins TRBV24-1 to TRBJ1-2, with a weak D call TRBD1 (5 bases). V gave up 0 bases and J gave up 6 bases, with 10 bases separating them. The CDR3 length is 14 residues. Germline V lookup: CDR1 KGHDR, CDR2 SFDVKD. CDR3 sequence reads: CATSDLSGGDGYTF. The CDR3 DNA is TGTGCCACCAGTGATTTGTCTGGGGGGGATGGCTACACCTTC.

This clonotype has at least ten counts. The J gene is TRBJ2-7, the V gene TRBV2, with a possible D match to TRBD1 (6 bases). V lost 6 bases, J lost 5 bases, and 11 bases lay in between. The CDR3 is made up of 12 amino acids. CDR1 SNHLY and CDR2 FYNNEI come from the germline V gene. Here the CDR3 reads CASRQGRHEQYV. CDR3 in DNA: TGTGCCAGCAGACAGGGAAGACACGAGCAGTACGTC.

This clonotype showed up just a few times. The rearrangement links TRBV20-1 to TRBJ2-2; D remains ambiguous. From germline, CDR1 is DFQATT and CDR2 SNEGSKA (reference sequence). The length of the CDR3 is 14 residues. V dropped 1 base and J dropped 7 bases, with 13 bases sitting between them. This chain's CDR3 is CSARAPLGFGELFF. The CDR3 nucleotides are TGCAGTGCTAGAGCACCCTTGGGATTCGGGGAGCTGTTTTTT.

This clonotype was detected only a few times. The CDR3 here is CASSRIGESSYEQYF. DNA of the CDR3: TGTGCCAGCAGCCGGATAGGGGAAAGCTCCTACGAGCAGTACTTC. The rearrangement uses TRBV6-1 and TRBJ2-7; TRBD1 is a possible D gene (5 bases). Per the germline V gene, CDR1 is MNHNS and CDR2 is SASEGT. V was shortened by 6 bases and J by 0 bases, with 15 bases between the two germline ends. CDR3 length: 15 residues.

The chain combines TRBV28 with TRBJ2-1; 13 bases line up with TRBD2. From germline, CDR1 is MDHEN and CDR2 SYDVKM. Trimming cost V 4 bases and J 0 bases; bases outside gene matches: 3. The CDR3 runs to 17 residues. CDR3 bases: TGTGCCAGCAGTTCGACTAGCGGGGGGAGCTCCTACAATGAGCAGTTCTTC. This sequence encodes CASSSTSGGSSYNEQFF.

This clonotype was detected only a few times. The V and J genes are TRBV9 and TRBJ1-1; D remains unclear. V was cut by 0 bases and J by 2 bases, with 11 bases left in between. The germline V gene encodes CDR1 SGDLS and CDR2 YYNGEE. This CDR3 region has 15 residues. In DNA form, the CDR3 reads TGTGCCAGCAGCGTAGTCCCGGACGGAAACACTGAAGCTTTCTTT. Amino acids: CASSVVPDGNTEAFF.

This clonotype was found once. V usage is TRBV4-1 and J usage is TRBJ2-2; D remains ambiguous. Trimming cost V 6 bases and J 1 base, with 9 bases left between them. This CDR3 is built from 14 residues. CDR1 is MGHRA, CDR2 YSYEKL, per germline. Here the CDR3 DNA reads TGCGCCAGCAGTCGGCTGGTGAACACCGGGGAGCTGTTTTTT. Translation: CASSRLVNTGELFF.

The gene calls are TRBV3-1 and TRBJ2-7; D tentatively fits TRBD1 or TRBD2 (5 bases each). V gave up 10 bases and J gave up 5 bases, with 15 bases separating them. Germline V CDR1 and CDR2: LGHDT, YNNKEL (reference sequence). The CDR3 runs 12 residues. CDR3 DNA sequence: TGTGCCACAAAACGAGTGGGGGACGAGCAGTACTTC. As protein: CATKRVGDEQYF.

The V gene is TRBV20-1, the J gene TRBJ1-1, with D possibly being TRBD1 (5 bases). Trimming removed 0 bases at V and 0 bases at J, with 14 bases between. The CDR3 covers 16 residues. Germline V gene data show CDR1 as DFQATT and CDR2 as SNEGSKA (reference sequence). The chain's CDR3 is CSARDSGVPMNTEAFF. Written as DNA, the CDR3 is TGCAGTGCTAGAGATTCGGGGGTTCCCATGAACACTGAAGCTTTCTTT.

The chain has TRBV9 and TRBJ2-5; D possibly corresponds to TRBD1 (5 bases). Trimming took off 0 bases at V and 2 bases at J, with 17 bases between the two ends. CDR3 length equals 17 residues. Looked up from germline, CDR1 is SGDLS and CDR2 is YYNGEE. CDR3 nucleotides: TGTGCCAGCAGCGTAGTTCTACGGCAGGGCCATCAAGAGACCCAGTACTTC. Its translation is CASSVVLRQGHQETQYF.

This clonotype has ten or more counts. As DNA, the CDR3 is TGTGCCAGCAGCCAAGAGTCCGGACTAGCGGTGTATGAGCAGTTCTTC. It translates to CASSQESGLAVYEQFF. The V and J genes are TRBV4-2 and TRBJ2-1, with TRBD2 matching 10 bases. Trimming cost V 0 bases and J 8 bases; bases outside gene matches: 7. The CDR3 has 16 amino acids. Germline-derived CDR1 and CDR2 are LGHNA and YNFKEQ.

This clonotype was observed many times. The chain recombines TRBV20-1 with TRBJ2-6, with D unclear. CDR3 length: 12 amino acids. Trimming pared 1 base from V and 4 bases from J, leaving 2 bases between. Germline V CDR1 and CDR2: DFQATT, SNEGSKA (reference sequence). Here the CDR3 reads CSARGGANVLTF. The CDR3 DNA sequence: TGCAGTGCTAGAGGCGGGGCCAACGTCCTGACTTTC.

The chain joins TRBV10-3 to TRBJ2-2; 10 nucleotides agree with TRBD2. J was trimmed by 3 bases and V by 0 bases; bases with no gene match: 7. The CDR3 length is 18 residues. Per the germline V gene, CDR1 is ENHRY and CDR2 is SYGVKD. For the CDR3, the DNA is TGTGCCATCAGTGAGTCGCTCGGACTAGCGGCGGACACCGGGGAGCTGTTTTTT. Translating gives CAISESLGLAADTGELFF.

This clonotype occurred many times. The chain carries TRBV29-1 and TRBJ2-6; either TRBD1 or TRBD2 may fit D (5 bases each). CDR3 length equals 14 residues. The germline CDR1 and CDR2 sequences are SQVTM and ANQGSEA. With 0 bases removed from V and 4 bases from J, the gap between germline ends came to 7 bases. DNA for the CDR3: TGCAGCGTTGAAGAGGGGACCGGGGCCAACGTCCTGACTTTC. This encodes CSVEEGTGANVLTF.

The gene calls are TRBV4-1 and TRBJ2-5, with 10 bases matching TRBD2. The length of the CDR3 is 17 residues. Germline V gene lookup returns CDR1 MGHRA and CDR2 YSYEKL. V was clipped by 0 bases and J by 1 base; unmatched bases: 5. The CDR3 loop is CASSQEVLAGAQETQYF. CDR3 bases: TGCGCCAGCAGCCAAGAGGTCCTAGCGGGGGCCCAAGAGACCCAGTACTTC.

This clonotype was recorded a few times. The gene calls are TRBV20-1 and TRBJ2-5; tentatively, D is TRBD1 (6 bases). The CDR3 spans 15 residues. Looked up from germline, CDR1 is DFQATT and CDR2 is SNEGSKA (reference sequence). V was pared by 4 bases and J by 4 bases, with 19 bases between. CDR3 nucleotide sequence: TGCAGTGCTATGAATCCGGCAGGGGTGGGAGAGACCCAGTACTTC. This sequence encodes CSAMNPAGVGETQYF.

This clonotype was counted only a few times. The chain joins TRBV4-3 to TRBJ2-5, with D possibly matching TRBD2 (7 bases). This CDR3 has 14 residues. Germline V gene data show CDR1 as LGHNA and CDR2 as YSLEER. Trimming removed 3 bases at V and 1 base at J, with 9 bases between. DNA of the CDR3: TGCGCCAGCAGCCAGGGGGGGCCCCAAGAGACCCAGTACTTC. This translates into CASSQGGPQETQYF.

The chain joins TRBV3-1 to TRBJ2-5; 11 bases line up with TRBD2. The J segment lost 4 bases and the V segment lost 2 bases, leaving 0 bases of the junction unmatched. This CDR3 comprises 14 residues. Germline V gene lookup returns CDR1 LGHDT and CDR2 YNNKEL (reference sequence). In DNA, the CDR3 is TGTGCCAGCAGCCAACTAGCGGGGGGAGAGACCCAGTACTTC. It codes for CASSQLAGGETQYF.

At least ten counts were recorded for this clonotype. J is TRBJ2-3 and V is TRBV6-5; D gene unclear. Looked up from germline, CDR1 is MNHEY and CDR2 is SVGAGI. This CDR3 has 17 amino acids. V lost 5 bases and J 0 bases, leaving 18 bases between the germline ends. The CDR3 coding sequence is TGTGCCAGCAGTCCCAAATCGACATTTCCCAGCACAGATACGCAGTATTTT. Residues: CASSPKSTFPSTDTQYF.

The rearrangement uses TRBV5-1 and TRBJ2-7; D ambiguous. Trimming stripped 2 bases from V and 2 bases from J, with 11 bases between. From germline, CDR1 is SGHRS and CDR2 YFSETQ. CDR3 length: 14 amino acids. This CDR3 reads CASSFSGVTYEQYF. In nucleotides, the CDR3 is TGCGCCAGCAGCTTTTCTGGGGTCACCTACGAGCAGTACTTC. The full variable domain, rest sourced from reference TRBV5-1 and TRBJ2-7, is KAGVTQTPRYLIKTRGQQVTLSCSPISGHRSVSWYQQTPGQGLQFLFEYFSETQRNKGNFPGRFSGRQFSNSRSEMNVSTLELGDSALYLCASSFSGVTYEQYFGPGTRLTVT.

This clonotype turned up a few times. V usage is TRBV12-3 or TRBV12-4 and J usage is TRBJ2-1; tentative D call: TRBD2 (6 bases). The CDR3 contains 17 residues. V dropped 3 bases and J dropped 8 bases, with 23 bases sitting between them. CDR3 residues: CASSFVVEAGEPHEQFF. For the CDR3, the DNA is TGTGCCAGCAGTTTCGTCGTCGAAGCGGGCGAGCCCCATGAGCAGTTCTTC.

This clonotype occurred a few times. For the CDR3, the DNA is TGTGCCAGCAGTGTTGGGGGTCAGATCCAAGAGACCCAGTACTTC. Amino acid sequence: CASSVGGQIQETQYF. The J gene is TRBJ2-5, the V gene TRBV25-1; D might be TRBD1 or TRBD2, each matching 5 bases. Trimming removed 4 bases at V and 1 base at J, with 13 bases between. From germline, CDR1 is MGHDK and CDR2 SYGVNS. The CDR3 extends over 15 amino acids.

The table lists this clonotype with a few counts. This chain connects TRBV9 to TRBJ2-1; D is uncertain. The V end lost 4 bases, the J end lost 0 bases, and 17 bases lay between the germline ends. CDR1 is SGDLS, CDR2 YYNGEE, per germline. CDR3 length: 17 residues. Written as DNA, the CDR3 is TGTGCCAGCAGCCCCCTGGAGATAAGAAGCTCCTACAATGAGCAGTTCTTC. It translates to CASSPLEIRSSYNEQFF.

The sample holds many counts of this clonotype. The V and J genes are TRBV28 and TRBJ1-5; D gene uncertain. The length of the CDR3 is 15 residues. V lost 4 bases and J 0 bases, leaving 10 bases between the germline ends. Germline CDR1 is MDHEN and CDR2 is SYDVKM. Here the CDR3 reads CASSWGEPSNQPQHF. The CDR3 region has the DNA TGTGCCAGCAGTTGGGGAGAACCTAGCAATCAGCCCCAGCATTTT.

This clonotype was observed at least ten times. The chain is built from TRBV12-3 or TRBV12-4 and TRBJ2-3; 7 nucleotides agree with TRBD1. The CDR3 runs to 16 residues. Unmatched junction bases numbered 10, after V lost 5 bases and J lost 2 bases. CDR3: CASSARQGLHTDTQYF. The CDR3 nucleotides read TGTGCCAGCAGTGCTCGACAGGGCCTCCACACAGATACGCAGTATTTT.